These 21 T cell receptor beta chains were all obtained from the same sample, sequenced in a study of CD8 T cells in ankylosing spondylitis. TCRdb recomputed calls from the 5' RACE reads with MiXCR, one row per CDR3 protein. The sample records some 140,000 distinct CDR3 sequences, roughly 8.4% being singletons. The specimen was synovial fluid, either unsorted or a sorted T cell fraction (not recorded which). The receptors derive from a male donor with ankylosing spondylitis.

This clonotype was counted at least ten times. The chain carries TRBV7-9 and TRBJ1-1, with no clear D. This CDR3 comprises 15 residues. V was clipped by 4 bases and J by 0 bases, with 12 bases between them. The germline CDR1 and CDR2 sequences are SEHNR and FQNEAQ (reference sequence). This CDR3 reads CASSYIPPMNTEAFF. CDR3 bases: TGTGCCAGCAGCTATATTCCACCCATGAACACTGAAGCTTTCTTT.

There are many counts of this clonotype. The CDR3 region has the DNA TGCGCCAGCAGCCGTACAGGGGGCGGTGGCACTGAAGCTTTCTTT. Amino acid sequence: CASSRTGGGGTEAFF. The gene calls are TRBV5-1 and TRBJ1-1, with TRBD1 matching over 9 bases. The CDR3 has 15 residues. The trim removed 4 bases at V and 4 bases at J, leaving 8 bases unmatched. The germline CDR1 and CDR2 sequences are SGHRS and YFSETQ.

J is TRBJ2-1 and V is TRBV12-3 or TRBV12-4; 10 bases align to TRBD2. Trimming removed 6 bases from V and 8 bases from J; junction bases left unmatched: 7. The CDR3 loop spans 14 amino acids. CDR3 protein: CASRTLAGAHEQFF. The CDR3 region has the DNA TGTGCCAGCAGGACCCTAGCGGGAGCGCATGAGCAGTTCTTC.

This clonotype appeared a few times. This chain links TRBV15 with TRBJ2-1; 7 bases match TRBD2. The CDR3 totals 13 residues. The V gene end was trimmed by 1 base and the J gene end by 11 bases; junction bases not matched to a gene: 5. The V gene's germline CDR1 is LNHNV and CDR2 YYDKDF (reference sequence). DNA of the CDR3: TGTGCCACCAGCAGAGTTGGGGGGGAAAAGCAGTTCTTC. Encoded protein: CATSRVGGEKQFF.

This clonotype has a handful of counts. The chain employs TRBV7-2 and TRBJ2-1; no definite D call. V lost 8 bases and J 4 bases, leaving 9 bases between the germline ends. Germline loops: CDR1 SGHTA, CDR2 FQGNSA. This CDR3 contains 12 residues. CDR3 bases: TGTGCCAGCTCGGAAACTTACAATGAGCAGTTCTTC. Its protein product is CASSETYNEQFF.

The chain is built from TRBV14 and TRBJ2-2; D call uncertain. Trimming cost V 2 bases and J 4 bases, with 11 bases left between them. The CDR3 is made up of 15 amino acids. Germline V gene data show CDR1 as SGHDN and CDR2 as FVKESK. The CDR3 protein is CASSQFTGITGELFF. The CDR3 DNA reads TGTGCCAGCAGCCAATTCACTGGGATCACCGGGGAGCTGTTTTTT.

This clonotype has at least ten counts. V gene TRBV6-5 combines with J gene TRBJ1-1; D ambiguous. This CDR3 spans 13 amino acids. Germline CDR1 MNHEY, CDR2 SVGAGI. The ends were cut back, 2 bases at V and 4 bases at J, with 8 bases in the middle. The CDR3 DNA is TGTGCCAGCAGTTACGGGTCGGGCACTGAAGCTTTCTTT. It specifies CASSYGSGTEAFF.

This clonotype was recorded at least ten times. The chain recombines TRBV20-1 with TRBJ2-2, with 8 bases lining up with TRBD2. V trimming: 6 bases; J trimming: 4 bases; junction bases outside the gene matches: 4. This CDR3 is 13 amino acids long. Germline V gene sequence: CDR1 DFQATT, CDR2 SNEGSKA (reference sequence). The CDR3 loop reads CSARTSLTGELFF. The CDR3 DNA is TGCAGTGCCAGGACTAGCCTCACCGGGGAGCTGTTTTTT.

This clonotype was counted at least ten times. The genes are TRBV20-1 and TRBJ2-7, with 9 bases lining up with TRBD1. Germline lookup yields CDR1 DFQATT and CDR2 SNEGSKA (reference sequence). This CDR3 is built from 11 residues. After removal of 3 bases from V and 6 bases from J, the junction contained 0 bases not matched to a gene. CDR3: CSARTGGEQYF. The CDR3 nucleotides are TGCAGTGCTAGGACAGGGGGCGAGCAGTACTTC.

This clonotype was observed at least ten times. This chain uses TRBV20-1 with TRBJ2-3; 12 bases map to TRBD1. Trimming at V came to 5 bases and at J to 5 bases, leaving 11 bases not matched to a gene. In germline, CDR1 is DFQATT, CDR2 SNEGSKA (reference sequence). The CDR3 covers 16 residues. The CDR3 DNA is TGCAGTGCTTCTCACTGGGGGACAGGGGGCATAGATACGCAGTATTTT. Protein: CSASHWGTGGIDTQYF.

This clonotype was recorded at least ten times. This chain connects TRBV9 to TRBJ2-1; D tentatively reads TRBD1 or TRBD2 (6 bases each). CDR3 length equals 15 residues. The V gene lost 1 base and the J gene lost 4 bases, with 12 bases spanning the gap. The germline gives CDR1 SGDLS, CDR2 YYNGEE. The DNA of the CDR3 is TGTGCCAGCAGCGTAAGGGGGGAGGATTACAATGAGCAGTTCTTC. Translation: CASSVRGEDYNEQFF.

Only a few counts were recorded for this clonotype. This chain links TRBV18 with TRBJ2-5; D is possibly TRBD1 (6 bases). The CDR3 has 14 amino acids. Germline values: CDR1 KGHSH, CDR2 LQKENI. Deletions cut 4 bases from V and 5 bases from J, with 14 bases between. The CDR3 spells CASSRTGPLETQYF. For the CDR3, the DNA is TGTGCCAGCTCACGAACAGGGCCATTGGAGACCCAGTACTTC.

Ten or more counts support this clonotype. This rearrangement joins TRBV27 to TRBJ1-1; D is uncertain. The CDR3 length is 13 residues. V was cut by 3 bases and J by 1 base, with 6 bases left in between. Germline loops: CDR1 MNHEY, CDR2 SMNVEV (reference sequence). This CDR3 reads CASSFYKNTEAFF. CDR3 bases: TGTGCCAGCAGTTTCTACAAGAACACTGAAGCTTTCTTT.

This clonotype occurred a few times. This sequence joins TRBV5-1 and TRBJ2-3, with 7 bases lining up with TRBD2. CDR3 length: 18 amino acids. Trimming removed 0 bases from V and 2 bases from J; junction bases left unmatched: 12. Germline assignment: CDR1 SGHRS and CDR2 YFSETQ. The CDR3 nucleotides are TGCGCCAGCAGCTTGGCCGAGGCGGGAGTCGCGATCACAGATACGCAGTATTTT. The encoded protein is CASSLAEAGVAITDTQYF.

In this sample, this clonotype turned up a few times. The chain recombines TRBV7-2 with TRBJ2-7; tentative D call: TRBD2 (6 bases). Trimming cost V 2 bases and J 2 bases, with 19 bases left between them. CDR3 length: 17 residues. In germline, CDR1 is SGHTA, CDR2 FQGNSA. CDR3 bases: TGTGCCAGCAGCTTAAGTTCCGGCCTAGCGAGCCCCTACGAGCAGTACTTC. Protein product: CASSLSSGLASPYEQYF.

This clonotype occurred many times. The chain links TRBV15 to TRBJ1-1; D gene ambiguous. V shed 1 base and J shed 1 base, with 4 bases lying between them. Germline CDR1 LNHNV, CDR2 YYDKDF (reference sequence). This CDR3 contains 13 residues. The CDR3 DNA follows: TGTGCCACCAGCAGAGCGGGGAACACTGAAGCTTTCTTT. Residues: CATSRAGNTEAFF. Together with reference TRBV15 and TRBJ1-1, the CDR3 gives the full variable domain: DAMVIQNPRYQVTQFGKPVTLSCSQTLNHNVMYWYQQKSSQAPKLLFHYYDKDFNNEADTPDNFQSRRPNTSFCFLDIRSPGLGDTAMYLCATSRAGNTEAFFGQGTRLTVV.

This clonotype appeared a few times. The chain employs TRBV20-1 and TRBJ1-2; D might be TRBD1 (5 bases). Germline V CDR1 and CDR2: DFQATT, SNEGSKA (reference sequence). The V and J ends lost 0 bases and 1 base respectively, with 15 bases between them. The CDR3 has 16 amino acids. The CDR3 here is CSARDLPGQYNYGYTF. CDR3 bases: TGCAGTGCTAGAGATCTCCCTGGACAATATAACTATGGCTACACCTTC.

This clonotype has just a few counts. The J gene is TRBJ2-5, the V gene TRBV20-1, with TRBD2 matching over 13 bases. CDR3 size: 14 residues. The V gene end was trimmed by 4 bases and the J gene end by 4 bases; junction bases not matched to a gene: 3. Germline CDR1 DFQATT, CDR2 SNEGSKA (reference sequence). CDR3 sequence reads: CSAIRLAGGETQYF. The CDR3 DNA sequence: TGCAGTGCTATCCGACTAGCGGGAGGAGAGACCCAGTACTTC.

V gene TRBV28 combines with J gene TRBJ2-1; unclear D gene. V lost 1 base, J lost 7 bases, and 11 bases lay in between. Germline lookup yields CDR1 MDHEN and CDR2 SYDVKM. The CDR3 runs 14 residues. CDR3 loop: CASSLLQRGNEQFF. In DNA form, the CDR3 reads TGTGCCAGCAGTTTATTACAGAGAGGTAATGAGCAGTTCTTC.

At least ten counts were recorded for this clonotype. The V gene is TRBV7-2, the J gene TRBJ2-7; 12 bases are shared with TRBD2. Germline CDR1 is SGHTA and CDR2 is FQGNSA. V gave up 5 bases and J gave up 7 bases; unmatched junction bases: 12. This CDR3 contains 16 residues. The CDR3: CASSPGLAGFLDEQYF. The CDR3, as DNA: TGTGCCAGCAGCCCCGGACTAGCGGGGTTCCTGGATGAGCAGTACTTC.

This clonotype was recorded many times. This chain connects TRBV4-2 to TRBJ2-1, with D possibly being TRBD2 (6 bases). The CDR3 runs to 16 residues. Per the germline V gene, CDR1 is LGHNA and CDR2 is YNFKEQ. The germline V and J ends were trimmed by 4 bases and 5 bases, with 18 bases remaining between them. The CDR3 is CASSLDSYGGNNEQFF. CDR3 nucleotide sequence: TGTGCCAGCAGCCTCGACAGCTACGGGGGTAACAATGAGCAGTTCTTC.